These T cell receptor beta chains were read from a single sample in a study of T cell repertoires in cytomegalovirus infection. TCRdb reprocessed the reads with MiXCR, giving one entry per CDR3 protein. The table shows hundreds of thousands of distinct CDR3 sequences, with less than 25% occurring only once. Sequencing used CD8+ T cells from PBMCs. The receptors shown here come from a human donor in good health (CMV status not recorded). Some clones in this sample may be carry-over from other donors' samples. Each CDR3 is given with its conserved first and last residue. The D gene is left open where the match is weak. The listing skips clone size in some rows; elsewhere it reads once, few, many or a size class.

>TRBV20-1|TRBJ2-7|NA|few
TGCAGTGCTCTGGTCGGCGGGGACGAGCAGTACTTC
CSALVGGDEQYF
>TRBV2|TRBJ2-4|NA|NA
TGTGCCAGCAGTGAACGGGGCTTTTACATTCAGTACTTC
CASSERGFYIQYF
>TRBV12-3/TRBV12-4|TRBJ2-3|TRBD1|many
TGTGCCAGCAGTCCCGGGACAGGGAAAACGGATACGCAGTATTTT
CASSPGTGKTDTQYF
>TRBV14|TRBJ1-1|TRBD1|NA
TGTGCCAGCAGCCCCCGGGACAGGGGAAATGTAGCTGAAGCTTTCTTT
CASSPRDRGNVAEAFF
>TRBV12-5|TRBJ1-5|NA|many
TGTGCTAGTGGTTTCTGGACAGACCTCTATAGCAATCAGCCCCAGCATTTT
CASGFWTDLYSNQPQHF
>TRBV12-3/TRBV12-4|TRBJ1-4|NA|NA
TGTGCCAGCAAGGGTCCAACTAATGAAAAACTGTTTTTT
CASKGPTNEKLFF
>TRBV28|TRBJ2-1|TRBD2|NA
TGTGCCAGCAGTTTAGAGCGGGAACCCTACAATGAGCAGTTCTTC
CASSLEREPYNEQFF
>TRBV15|TRBJ2-7|TRBD1|NA
TGTGCCACCAGCACCCGGACAGGGAACTACGAGCAGTACTTC
CATSTRTGNYEQYF
>TRBV2|TRBJ2-1|NA|NA
TGTGCCAGCACGGACGGGAGCTCCTACAATGAGCAGTTCTTC
CASTDGSSYNEQFF
>TRBV12-3/TRBV12-4|TRBJ1-1|TRBD1|NA
TGTGCCAGCAGTACAGGGGGCATGGGCACTGAAGCTTTCTTT
CASSTGGMGTEAFF
>TRBV4-3|TRBJ2-3|TRBD2|NA
TGCGCCAGCAGCCAACTAGCGGGGGGGCTTGTGACGGGATACGGTGGTCGAGATACGCAGTATTTT
CASSQLAGGLVTGYGGRDTQYF
>TRBV7-9|TRBJ1-5|NA|many
TGTGCCAGCAGCATGGGACAACTCAATCAGCCCCAGCATTTT
CASSMGQLNQPQHF
>TRBV7-9|TRBJ1-2|NA|many
TGTGCCAGCAGTTTCCCAGGGAACTATGGCTACACCTTC
CASSFPGNYGYTF
>TRBV7-9|TRBJ1-1|NA|NA
TGTGCCAGCAGCTTATTTTCCGGGACAAACTTAAACACTGAAGCTTTCTTT
CASSLFSGTNLNTEAFF
>TRBV3-1|TRBJ2-5|NA|few
TGTGCCAGCATGGGAACCGGCACAGAGACCCAGTACTTC
CASMGTGTETQYF
>TRBV28|TRBJ1-6|NA|NA
TGTGCCAGCAGTTCCCTCGGGGGGGAAGATAATTCACCCCTCCACTTT
CASSSLGGEDNSPLHF
>TRBV2|TRBJ2-7|NA|NA
TGTGCCAGCAGTGTAGGTGGAGGGGATACCTACGAGCAGTACTTC
CASSVGGGDTYEQYF
>TRBV7-9|TRBJ1-1|TRBD1|NA
TGTGCCAGCAGCTCTGGACAGGAAGGAAGAGGTGAAGCTTTCTTT
CASSSGQEGRGEAFF
>TRBV19|TRBJ2-3|TRBD2|NA
TGTGCCAGTAGTACAGAACCCTTGGTCCTAGCGGGTCCCGTCCCCCTAAATACGCAGTATTTT
CASSTEPLVLAGPVPLNTQYF
>TRBV20-1|TRBJ1-1|NA|NA
TGCAGTGCTCTATACTACACTGAAGCTTTCTTT
CSALYYTEAFF
>TRBV6-2/TRBV6-3|TRBJ2-1|NA|NA
TGTGCCAGCAAGACAGCCGTTTGGTTCTTC
CASKTAVWFF
>TRBV9|TRBJ2-5|NA|NA
TGTGCCAGCAGCGTAGATCGGGGGGCCCCTCAAGAGACCCAGTACTTC
CASSVDRGAPQETQYF
>TRBV12-3/TRBV12-4|TRBJ2-1|NA|NA
TGTGCCAGCAGCCCTACAGGGAACCCGCGCAATGAGCAGTTCTTC
CASSPTGNPRNEQFF
>TRBV10-3|TRBJ1-1|NA|many
TGTGCCATCAGTGAGAGGGACATTGGTTGGGACACTGAAGCTTTCTTT
CAISERDIGWDTEAFF
>TRBV7-6|TRBJ2-2|NA|many
TGTGCCAGCAGCTTAAAACCGAGCGCGAACACCGGGGAGCTGTTTTTT
CASSLKPSANTGELFF
>TRBV20-1|TRBJ1-1|TRBD1|few
TGCAGTGCCCCCCGGGACAGGGTATTGAACACTGAAGCTTTCTTT
CSAPRDRVLNTEAFF
>TRBV7-9|TRBJ2-2|TRBD1|many
TGTGCCAGCACCGGGACAGGGGAGGACACCGGGGAGCTGTTTTTT
CASTGTGEDTGELFF
>TRBV7-9|TRBJ2-2|NA|many
TGTGCCAGCAGCTCGAGCGGGGAGCTGTTTTTT
CASSSSGELFF
>TRBV5-1|TRBJ2-2|TRBD1|once
TGCGCCAGCAGCTTGGGCCGGGACAGGGAGTACGGGGAGCTGTTTTTT
CASSLGRDREYGELFF
>TRBV6-6|TRBJ1-6|NA|NA
TGTGCCAGCAGTCCAGGGCTTAATAATTCACCCCTCCACTTT
CASSPGLNNSPLHF
>TRBV20-1|TRBJ2-3|TRBD1|NA
TGCAGTGCTAACCCGACAGGGTTGGGCACAGATACGCAGTGTTTT
CSANPTGLGTDTQCF
>TRBV7-6|TRBJ2-2|NA|many
TGTGCCAGCAGCAACAGACAGGAAAACACCGGGGAGCTGTTTTTT
CASSNRQENTGELFF
>TRBV19|TRBJ1-3|NA|NA
TGTGCCAGTAGTATCGACGAATTCTCTGGAAACACCATATATTTT
CASSIDEFSGNTIYF
>TRBV2|TRBJ2-7|TRBD1|NA
TGTGCCAGTGGACAGGGACTTTACGAGCAGTACTTC
CASGQGLYEQYF
>TRBV20-1|TRBJ2-1|NA|NA
TGCAGTGCTGCGGACTCAAGCTCCTACAATAAGCAGTTCTTC
CSAADSSSYNKQFF
>TRBV2|TRBJ1-1|NA|few
TGTGCCAGCAGTGAAGTTGGGGACATGAACACTGAAGCTTTCTTT
CASSEVGDMNTEAFF
>TRBV7-6|TRBJ2-7|TRBD2|many
TGTGCCAGCCAGAGTGAAGCGGGGGGAGACGAGCAGTACTTC
CASQSEAGGDEQYF
>TRBV5-1|TRBJ1-5|TRBD1|many
TGCGCCAGCAGCCCAGGACAGGGGAGCAATCAGCCCCAGCATTTT
CASSPGQGSNQPQHF
>TRBV6-2/TRBV6-3|TRBJ2-2|NA|many
TGTGCCAGCAGTTACTCAAACGGGGAGCTGTTTTTT
CASSYSNGELFF
>TRBV14|TRBJ2-2|NA|once
TGTGTCAGCAGCCAAGATGCGGCGAACACCGGGGAGCTGTTTTTT
CVSSQDAANTGELFF
>TRBV28|TRBJ1-4|NA|many
TGTGCCAGCAGTTTGTTCCAGGGCGTGGAAGTGCAGGAAAAACTGTTTTTT
CASSLFQGVEVQEKLFF
>TRBV20-1|TRBJ1-1|NA|NA
TGCAGTGCTCCATCGTATAACACAGCTTTCTTT
CSAPSYNTAFF
>TRBV28|TRBJ2-1|TRBD2|NA
TGTGCCAGCAGTCCCGGGACTAACAATGAGCAGTTCTTC
CASSPGTNNEQFF
>TRBV28|TRBJ1-5|NA|few
TGTGCCAGCAGCTGGATCAATCAGCCCCAGCATTTT
CASSWINQPQHF
>TRBV10-3|TRBJ2-6|TRBD1|few
TGTGCCATCAGTGCGACAGGGGGCCGGAGCTCTGGGGCCAACGTCCTGACTTTC
CAISATGGRSSGANVLTF
>TRBV14|TRBJ2-1|TRBD1|few
TGTGCCAGCAGCCCCTATAGGACAGGGAGGAATGAGCAGTTCTTC
CASSPYRTGRNEQFF
>TRBV27|TRBJ2-2|TRBD2|many
TGTGCCAGCAGTTTACTGGGGGGGATCACCGGGGAGCTGTTTTTT
CASSLLGGITGELFF
>TRBV6-6|TRBJ2-5|NA|few
TGTGCCAGCAGTCGTATTTGGACGGAGCAGGGATTCCAAGAGACCCAGTACTTC
CASSRIWTEQGFQETQYF
>TRBV29-1|TRBJ2-2|TRBD1|NA
TGCAGCGTTGAAGGGTGGACAGGAGCGAACACCGGGGAGCTGTTTTTT
CSVEGWTGANTGELFF
>TRBV20-1|TRBJ2-7|NA|NA
TGCAGTGCGAGTGGGGGGATTCTCCTGGACGAGCAGTACTTC
CSASGGILLDEQYF
>TRBV7-9|TRBJ2-5|TRBD2|few
TGTGCCAGCAGCTCCTTAGGGCGGGGGGACCAGACCCAGTACTTC
CASSSLGRGDQTQYF